This T cell receptor beta chain was observed in a study of T cells in Graves' hyperthyroidism and ophthalmopathy. Study-wide findings and caveats: Model-based prediction identified ophthalmopathy a median around 6.5 months prior to its onset. Blood also held most thyroid clonotypes expanded beyond 0.001.

The CDR3 regions of TCR beta were amplified from RNA transcripts. HTBI primers were employed in a first-round RT-PCR of the TCR CDR3. One entry per CDR3 protein results from TCRdb running MiXCR on the multiplex PCR reads. This table has approximately 400,000 distinct CDR3 sequences, roughly 20% appearing once. PBMCs were derived from about 10 ml fresh peripheral blood. This clonotype turned up a few times. The antigen remains undetermined. Sample: blood. The TCR originated in a man aged 18 to 35 with Graves' ophthalmopathy.

This chain's CDR3 is CASSLYPLGGQARSYQPQHF. The CDR3 nucleotides are TGTGCCAGCAGCTTATACCCGCTGGGGGGACAGGCCAGGTCCTACCAGCCCCAGCATTTT. The rearrangement links TRBV7-9 to TRBJ1-5, with 8 bases fitting TRBD1. The germline CDR1 and CDR2 sequences are SEHNR and FQNEAQ (reference sequence). This CDR3 is 20 amino acids long. V shed 2 bases and J 7 bases; nucleotides not matched to a gene: 22.